This is a list of T cell receptor beta chains from one sample in a study of cytotoxic CD8 clonotypes in ibrutinib-treated CLL. Profiled with immunoSEQ multiplex PCR; TCRdb holds only in-frame clones, not every one. The repertoire consists of approximately 74,000 clones, with 75% to 85% occurring once and the leading ten covering roughly 7.5%. The sequences come from PBMCs, collected at disease progression, from a patient treated with ibrutinib. These receptors were taken from a human donor with chronic lymphocytic leukemia. Each CDR3 is given with its conserved first and last residue. The D gene is left open where the match is weak. Clone size is not always given. Where it is, it says once, few, many or a class for expanded clones.

v_call: TRBV7-6; j_call: TRBJ1-1; clone_size: -; d_call: -; cdr3_nt: TGTGCCAGCAGCTTAGAGGCAGGGGACACTGAAGCTTTCTTT; cdr3_aa: CASSLEAGDTEAFF
v_call: TRBV18; j_call: TRBJ1-3; clone_size: -; d_call: -; cdr3_nt: TGTGCCAGCTCCCAGGGTCTTGTCATGTCGAGCTCTGGAAACACCATATATTTT; cdr3_aa: CASSQGLVMSSSGNTIYF
v_call: TRBV11-2; j_call: TRBJ1-6; clone_size: -; d_call: -; cdr3_nt: TGTGCCAGCACCCCGGGGGCCGGTAATTCACCCCTCCACTTT; cdr3_aa: CASTPGAGNSPLHF
v_call: TRBV21-1; j_call: TRBJ2-7; clone_size: -; d_call: -; cdr3_nt: TGTGCCAGCAGCAAAGGTCTACGGGAGTCGACTTACGAGCAGTACTTC; cdr3_aa: CASSKGLRESTYEQYF
v_call: TRBV5-1; j_call: TRBJ2-7; clone_size: -; d_call: -; cdr3_nt: TGCGCCAGCAGCCCAACAACCCCGACAGGGTTACGGGAGAGGTCCTACGAGCAGTACTTC; cdr3_aa: CASSPTTPTGLRERSYEQYF
v_call: TRBV6-9; j_call: TRBJ1-1; clone_size: -; d_call: -; cdr3_nt: TGTGCCAGCAGTTACATTACCGTTGGGACTGAAGCTTTCTTT; cdr3_aa: CASSYITVGTEAFF
v_call: TRBV2; j_call: TRBJ1-6; clone_size: -; d_call: -; cdr3_nt: TGTGCCAGCAGTGAAAGGGCCGATTCACCCCTCCACTTT; cdr3_aa: CASSERADSPLHF
v_call: TRBV5-1; j_call: TRBJ1-3; clone_size: -; d_call: -; cdr3_nt: TGCGCCAGCAGTTTAAGAGGGGACTCTGGAAACACCATATATTTT; cdr3_aa: CASSLRGDSGNTIYF
v_call: TRBV5-6; j_call: TRBJ2-7; clone_size: -; d_call: -; cdr3_nt: TGTGCCAGCAGCTTGAATGCCTACGAGCAGTACTTC; cdr3_aa: CASSLNAYEQYF
v_call: TRBV6-4; j_call: TRBJ2-3; clone_size: -; d_call: -; cdr3_nt: TGTGCCAGCAGTGACGGGGGCTTTGGAGATACGCAGTATTTT; cdr3_aa: CASSDGGFGDTQYF
v_call: TRBV4-2; j_call: TRBJ2-3; clone_size: -; d_call: TRBD2; cdr3_nt: TGTGCCAGCAGCCAAGATCCAGCGGGGGGTGCAGATACGCAGTATTTT; cdr3_aa: CASSQDPAGGADTQYF
v_call: TRBV6-6; j_call: TRBJ2-2; clone_size: -; d_call: -; cdr3_nt: TGTGCCAGCAGTTCAAAGCGAGCCGGGGAGCTGTTTTTT; cdr3_aa: CASSSKRAGELFF
v_call: TRBV30; j_call: TRBJ2-1; clone_size: once; d_call: -; cdr3_nt: TGTGCCTGGAGTGTAGTGAATGAGCAGTTCTTC; cdr3_aa: CAWSVVNEQFF
v_call: TRBV10-3; j_call: TRBJ2-3; clone_size: few; d_call: TRBD2; cdr3_nt: TGTGCCATCAAGTCTGGACTAGCGGGACCTACAGATACGCAGTATTTT; cdr3_aa: CAIKSGLAGPTDTQYF
v_call: TRBV10-3; j_call: TRBJ1-1; clone_size: -; d_call: -; cdr3_nt: TGTGCCACAGCCCTGCAGGGATCTGAAGCTTTCTTT; cdr3_aa: CATALQGSEAFF
v_call: TRBV7-2; j_call: TRBJ1-1; clone_size: -; d_call: -; cdr3_nt: TGTGCCAGCAGCTTAGGCCTGGCATCGGGAGCTTTCTTT; cdr3_aa: CASSLGLASGAFF
v_call: TRBV5-1; j_call: TRBJ2-7; clone_size: -; d_call: -; cdr3_nt: TGCGCCAGCAGCTTGAGGTCAGGGGCCTACGAGCAGTACTTC; cdr3_aa: CASSLRSGAYEQYF
v_call: TRBV18; j_call: TRBJ1-1; clone_size: -; d_call: -; cdr3_nt: TGTGCCAGCTCACCCACCCGACAGGAGAACACTGAAGCTTTCTTT; cdr3_aa: CASSPTRQENTEAFF
v_call: TRBV5-1; j_call: TRBJ1-2; clone_size: few; d_call: -; cdr3_nt: TGCGCCAGCAGCTCCACAGGAAACTATGGCTACACCTTC; cdr3_aa: CASSSTGNYGYTF
v_call: TRBV4-2; j_call: TRBJ2-7; clone_size: -; d_call: -; cdr3_nt: TGTGCCAGCAGCCAAGAGGGGGGACTCTCAGAGCAGTACTTC; cdr3_aa: CASSQEGGLSEQYF
v_call: TRBV28; j_call: TRBJ1-5; clone_size: -; d_call: -; cdr3_nt: TGTGCCAGCAGTTTACGCGACCTCAGGTGGGAGGACAATCAGCCCCAGCATTTT; cdr3_aa: CASSLRDLRWEDNQPQHF
v_call: TRBV19; j_call: TRBJ1-3; clone_size: -; d_call: -; cdr3_nt: TGTGCCAGTAGTATCGGGTTAACTCGCTCTGGAAACACCATATATTTT; cdr3_aa: CASSIGLTRSGNTIYF
v_call: TRBV30; j_call: TRBJ1-5; clone_size: -; d_call: -; cdr3_nt: TGTGCCTCGACGGACTCCGGGGGTCAGCCCCAGCATTTT; cdr3_aa: CASTDSGGQPQHF
v_call: TRBV28; j_call: TRBJ1-5; clone_size: -; d_call: -; cdr3_nt: TGTGCCAGCAGTTTATACAGGGAGGGGAATCAGCCCCAGCATTTT; cdr3_aa: CASSLYREGNQPQHF
v_call: TRBV6-5; j_call: TRBJ2-7; clone_size: -; d_call: -; cdr3_nt: TGTGCCAGCAGTAAGCACAGGGAGTACGAGCAGTACTTC; cdr3_aa: CASSKHREYEQYF
v_call: TRBV2; j_call: TRBJ1-6; clone_size: -; d_call: TRBD1; cdr3_nt: TGTGCCAGCAGTGCAGAGGGGGCATATAATTCACCCCTCCACTTT; cdr3_aa: CASSAEGAYNSPLHF
v_call: TRBV30; j_call: TRBJ1-2; clone_size: few; d_call: -; cdr3_nt: TGTGCCTGGACCCAGGGCCTGAACTATGGCTACACCTTC; cdr3_aa: CAWTQGLNYGYTF
v_call: TRBV5-4; j_call: TRBJ1-2; clone_size: -; d_call: -; cdr3_nt: TGTGCCAGCAGCTTAGTGGGTGACACAGAGCTCTATGGCTACACCTTC; cdr3_aa: CASSLVGDTELYGYTF
v_call: TRBV6-1; j_call: TRBJ1-1; clone_size: -; d_call: -; cdr3_nt: TGTGCCAGCAGAGAAATGGGGAGGGGGATAGGAGCTTTCTTT; cdr3_aa: CASREMGRGIGAFF
v_call: TRBV28; j_call: TRBJ1-4; clone_size: -; d_call: TRBD1; cdr3_nt: TGTGCCAGCAGCCTAGTGGGACAGGGATCTGAAAAACTGTTTTTT; cdr3_aa: CASSLVGQGSEKLFF
v_call: TRBV6-5; j_call: TRBJ1-1; clone_size: -; d_call: -; cdr3_nt: TGTGCCAGCAGTTACTCGAAACCTTTCACTGAAGCTTTCTTT; cdr3_aa: CASSYSKPFTEAFF
v_call: TRBV7-6; j_call: TRBJ2-2; clone_size: -; d_call: -; cdr3_nt: TGTGCCAGCACCCGACTAGATACGAACACCGGGGAGCTGTTTTTT; cdr3_aa: CASTRLDTNTGELFF
v_call: TRBV30; j_call: TRBJ1-5; clone_size: -; d_call: -; cdr3_nt: TGTGCCTGGAGGTCCCCTAATAGCAATCAGCCCCAGCATTTT; cdr3_aa: CAWRSPNSNQPQHF
v_call: TRBV6-6; j_call: TRBJ2-2; clone_size: -; d_call: TRBD1; cdr3_nt: TGTGCCAGCATCAAGGGACAGGCAATCCCCGGGGAGCTGTTTTTT; cdr3_aa: CASIKGQAIPGELFF
v_call: TRBV5-6; j_call: TRBJ2-7; clone_size: -; d_call: TRBD1; cdr3_nt: TGTGCCAGCAGCCGACAGGGCGACTACGAGCAGTACTTC; cdr3_aa: CASSRQGDYEQYF
v_call: TRBV5-1; j_call: TRBJ2-2; clone_size: -; d_call: -; cdr3_nt: TGCGCCAGCAGCTTGTCCGTTCAGGGGAACACCGGGGAGCTGTTTTTT; cdr3_aa: CASSLSVQGNTGELFF
v_call: TRBV12-5; j_call: TRBJ1-3; clone_size: -; d_call: -; cdr3_nt: TGTGCTAGTGGTTTCTTAGGGCCAGGACAAAACACCATATATTTT; cdr3_aa: CASGFLGPGQNTIYF